One sample yielded the 22 T cell receptor beta chains listed below, sequenced in a study of blood T cell repertoires in COVID-19. Only in-frame clones appear in the TCRdb table, and some are missing; sequencing was by immunoSEQ multiplex PCR. The table has tens of thousands of clones, about 89% seen once; the top ten hold 5% to 6.5%. The sample comprised peripheral blood. The source of these receptors is a man aged 45-65 years with active COVID-19.

This chain joins TRBV6-6 and TRBJ1-2, with TRBD1 matching over 8 bases. V lost 8 bases, J lost 4 bases, and 6 bases stayed unmatched. CDR3 length: 13 amino acids. Germline loops: CDR1 MNHNY, CDR2 SVGAGI (reference sequence). The DNA for the CDR3 is TGTGCCAGCCACCGCAGGGGGCTCTATGGCTACACCTTC. Protein: CASHRRGLYGYTF.

The chain is built from TRBV9 and TRBJ1-3, with D unclear. V lost 4 bases and J 0 bases, leaving 14 bases between the germline ends. The CDR3 consists of 16 residues. The germline CDR1 and CDR2 sequences are SGDLS and YYNGEE. Written as DNA, the CDR3 is TGTGCCAGCAGCCCCCTAGGTGTGTCCTCTGGAAACACCATATATTTT. Translation gives CASSPLGVSSGNTIYF.

This chain links TRBV10-1 with TRBJ2-7; no clear D gene. Per the germline V gene, CDR1 is WNHNN and CDR2 is SYGVQD (reference sequence). Trimming removed 3 bases at V and 0 bases at J, with 12 bases between. This CDR3 contains 15 residues. The chain's CDR3 is CASSEPNVNSYEQYF. The CDR3 DNA sequence: TGCGCCAGCAGTGAACCTAACGTGAACTCCTACGAGCAGTACTTC.

The chain combines TRBV19 with TRBJ1-2; TRBD1 might be the D (6 bases). CDR1 and CDR2 from the germline V gene are LNHDA and SQIVND (reference sequence). Trimming cost V 5 bases and J 4 bases, with 14 bases left between them. The CDR3 length is 14 residues. CDR3 region: CASSGNRAGYGYTF. CDR3 DNA sequence: TGTGCCAGTAGTGGGAACAGGGCGGGCTATGGCTACACCTTC.

There are a few counts of this clone. The chain couples TRBV19 to TRBJ1-5, with D perhaps matching TRBD1 (5 bases). Trimming took 3 bases from V and 6 from J, leaving 12 bases between them. Germline CDR1 LNHDA, CDR2 SQIVND (reference sequence). There are 14 residues in the CDR3. CDR3 DNA sequence: TGTGCCAGTAGTATTGGGACTAAGGTTCAGCCCCAGCATTTT. Its protein product is CASSIGTKVQPQHF.

V usage is TRBV19 and J usage is TRBJ1-1; D possibly corresponds to TRBD1 (5 bases). Germline CDR1 and CDR2: LNHDA and SQIVND (reference sequence). The CDR3 sequence is 14 residues long. The V end lost 8 bases, the J end lost 1 base, and 14 bases lay between the germline ends. CDR3 sequence reads: CASSGGLRNTEAFF. The CDR3 nucleotides read TGTGCCAGTTCCGGGGGGTTAAGGAACACTGAAGCTTTCTTT.

This sequence joins TRBV7-2 and TRBJ2-5; 13 bases map to TRBD2. The length of the CDR3 is 18 residues. In germline, CDR1 is SGHTA, CDR2 FQGNSA. V lost 1 base, J lost 4 bases, and 9 bases stayed unmatched. Here the CDR3 DNA reads TGTGCCAGCAGCTTAGGGACTAGCGGGAGAAGGGTGGGAGAGACCCAGTACTTC. It codes for CASSLGTSGRRVGETQYF.

This clone was counted between two and nine times. V and J are TRBV24-1 and TRBJ2-1; the D gene is possibly TRBD1 (5 bases). The CDR3 covers 16 residues. V lost 4 bases to trimming and J lost 1 base, with 13 bases between them. In germline, CDR1 is KGHDR, CDR2 SFDVKD. The CDR3 here is CATSDLRAGSYNEQFF. The CDR3 DNA is TGTGCCACCAGTGACCTCAGGGCTGGGTCCTACAATGAGCAGTTCTTC.

The chain carries TRBV5-1 and TRBJ2-1, with D perhaps matching TRBD1 (5 bases). Trimming left V 0 bases short and J 6 bases short, with 10 bases between. The V gene's germline CDR1 is SGHRS and CDR2 YFSETQ. The CDR3 sequence is 14 residues long. This CDR3 reads CASSLVQGFNEQFF. In nucleotides, the CDR3 is TGCGCCAGCAGCTTGGTGCAGGGTTTCAATGAGCAGTTCTTC.

The genes are TRBV18 and TRBJ2-7, with TRBD1 matching 7 bases. Germline CDR1 is KGHSH and CDR2 is LQKENI. Losses at the gene ends were 3 bases for V and 2 bases for J; bases not matched to a gene: 7. The CDR3 runs 15 residues. The CDR3 nucleotides are TGTGCCAGCTCACCTTACACGGGACAGCCCTACGAGCAGTACTTC. This codes for CASSPYTGQPYEQYF.

The chain carries TRBV11-3 and TRBJ2-7; 7 positions match TRBD1. The junction had 7 bases not matched to a gene; V was cut back by 4 bases and J by 1 base. This CDR3 region has 15 residues. CDR1 is SGHNT and CDR2 is YENEEA in the germline V gene. CDR3 DNA: TGTGCCAGCAGCTGGGACAGCCGGACTTCCTACGAGCAGTACTTC. Translation gives CASSWDSRTSYEQYF.

V and J are TRBV4-3 and TRBJ2-7; maybe TRBD2 (5 bases). This CDR3 contains 13 residues. Germline values: CDR1 LGHNA, CDR2 YSLEER. The V gene lost 3 bases and the J gene lost 6 bases, with 12 bases spanning the gap. The CDR3 nucleotides read TGCGCCAGCAGCCATGTAGAGGGCCCCGAGCAGTACTTC. As protein: CASSHVEGPEQYF.

This sequence joins TRBV4-3 and TRBJ1-1; D possibly corresponds to TRBD1 (5 bases). CDR3 length: 14 residues. Germline lookup yields CDR1 LGHNA and CDR2 YSLEER. V lost 3 bases and J 4 bases, leaving 12 bases between the germline ends. The CDR3 DNA follows: TGCGCCAGCAGCCAGGGGGTCGGGGGCACTGAAGCTTTCTTT. It yields the protein CASSQGVGGTEAFF.

The chain carries TRBV4-3 and TRBJ2-1; 14 bases line up with TRBD2. The ends lost 4 bases at V and 6 bases at J; junction bases unmatched: 2. Germline CDR1 LGHNA, CDR2 YSLEER. The CDR3 covers 15 residues. CDR3 protein: CASSPGTSGSNEQFF. CDR3 bases: TGCGCCAGCAGCCCAGGGACTAGCGGGAGCAATGAGCAGTTCTTC.

The V call is TRBV21-1, the J call TRBJ2-4; TRBD1 reflects the table's D call only, with no check against the DNA. TRBV21-1 is a documented pseudogene. The CDR3 spans 16 residues. The CDR3 nucleotides are TGTGCCAGCAGTCCCCCCGCGAGGGACAGAGAAAACATTCAGTACTTC. Translated, it gives CASSPPARDRENIQYF.

This sequence joins TRBV7-8 and TRBJ1-1; maybe TRBD1 (5 bases). The CDR3 loop spans 15 amino acids. Germline CDR1 SGHVS, CDR2 FQNEAQ. V shed 2 bases and J shed 1 base, with 11 bases lying between them. In DNA, the CDR3 is TGTGCCAGCAGCTTATATGGGGGGAAGAACACTGAAGCTTTCTTT. This translates into CASSLYGGKNTEAFF.

J is TRBJ2-4 and V is TRBV6-5, with a possible D match to TRBD1 (7 bases). Per the germline V gene, CDR1 is MNHEY and CDR2 is SVGAGI. The CDR3 covers 14 residues. The V and J ends lost 4 bases and 8 bases respectively, with 15 bases between them. Here the CDR3 DNA reads TGTGCCAGCAGTTTTAGTCCCAGGGGGGACATTCAGTACTTC. This encodes CASSFSPRGDIQYF.

This sequence joins TRBV2 and TRBJ2-3; 14 nucleotides agree with TRBD2. Germline CDR1 reads SNHLY; CDR2 reads FYNNEI. V was pared by 7 bases and J by 4 bases, with 7 bases of the junction left unmatched. CDR3 length: 16 amino acids. CDR3 in DNA: TGTGCCAGCACTTCCGGGACTAGCGGGAGATCAGATACGCAGTATTTT. Protein: CASTSGTSGRSDTQYF.

V usage is TRBV20-1 and J usage is TRBJ2-7, with 7 positions matching TRBD2. The length of the CDR3 is 14 residues. Trimming at V came to 3 bases and at J to 2 bases, leaving 7 bases not matched to a gene. Per the germline V gene, CDR1 is DFQATT and CDR2 is SNEGSKA (reference sequence). The CDR3 here is CSASLVAGTYEQYF. The CDR3 coding sequence is TGCAGTGCTAGTCTGGTAGCGGGTACCTACGAGCAGTACTTC.

CDR3 nucleotide sequence: TGTGCCAGCAGCTTCGAGGTCTCCTACAATGAGCAGTTCTTC. Translating gives CASSFEVSYNEQFF. This chain uses TRBV11-2 with TRBJ2-1; D is unclear. There are 14 residues in the CDR3. Per germline, CDR1 SGHAT and CDR2 FQNNGV. V was cut by 3 bases and J by 0 bases, with 6 bases left in between.

The chain joins TRBV19 to TRBJ1-6; unclear D gene. Trimming took off 0 bases at V and 0 bases at J, with 9 bases between the two ends. This CDR3 contains 17 residues. Germline V lookup: CDR1 LNHDA, CDR2 SQIVND (reference sequence). Here the CDR3 reads CASSIDRIGSYNSPLHF. CDR3 nucleotide sequence: TGTGCCAGTAGTATAGATCGTATCGGCTCCTATAATTCACCCCTCCACTTT.

The chain joins TRBV11-2 to TRBJ2-7; TRBD1 matches 8 bases. This CDR3 is built from 14 residues. V shed 4 bases and J 6 bases; nucleotides not matched to a gene: 8. CDR1 and CDR2 from the germline V gene are SGHAT and FQNNGV. The CDR3 region has the DNA TGTGCCAGCAGCTACGGACAGGGTCTGTTCGAGCAGTACTTC. The encoded protein is CASSYGQGLFEQYF.